One and the same sample provided the 16 T cell receptor beta chains below, sequenced in a study of T cell clusters in autoimmune cytopenias. About 39,000 genome equivalents of blood DNA were amplified for TRB. One tube held mixed TRB-A and TRB-B primer pools for touch-down PCR. One entry per CDR3 protein, without DNA, is what TCRdb gives after re-calling the multiplex PCR reads. The table for this sample gives 2,000 to 2,500 distinct CDR3 sequences. The same sample was also studied in work on T cell repertoires in aging, cancer and after chemotherapy.

The sample was peripheral blood. These receptors were collected from a human donor in good health.

The chain carries TRBV5-5 and TRBJ2-1; TCRdb lists TRBD2, though no DNA is available to test this call. Per germline, CDR1 SGHKS and CDR2 YYEKEE (reference sequence). The length of the CDR3 is 17 residues. The CDR3 reads CASSLSPRPKWRNEQFF.

By frequency, this clonotype is medium-sized. V and J are TRBV12-3 or TRBV12-4 and TRBJ1-2. The CDR3 length is 11 residues. The chain's CDR3 is CASSFIGGYTF.

Considering frequency, this clonotype is medium-sized. The chain employs TRBV5-4 and TRBJ2-1. The V gene's germline CDR1 is SGHNT and CDR2 YYREEE (reference sequence). The CDR3 contains 12 residues. CDR3 sequence reads: CASSGWNNEQFF.

According to its frequency, this clonotype is medium-sized. This chain connects TRBV11-2 to TRBJ2-3. The germline V gene has CDR1 SGHAT and CDR2 FQNNGV. This CDR3 is built from 14 residues. The chain's CDR3 is CASSLGLAADTQYF.

Considering frequency, this clonotype is large (0.1 to 1%). The rearrangement joins TRBV27 to TRBJ2-2; absent DNA, TCRdb's TRBD1 call cannot be checked. CDR1 MNHEY and CDR2 SMNVEV come from the germline V gene (reference sequence). The CDR3 contains 16 residues. The CDR3 here is CASSERDRANTGELFF.

This clonotype is labeled large based on frequency. This chain's CDR3 is CASSEAGGLSTGELFF. The rearrangement joins TRBV6-1 to TRBJ2-2; without DNA, the TCRdb call of TRBD1 cannot be checked. The CDR3 extends over 16 amino acids. The germline V gene encodes CDR1 MNHNS and CDR2 SASEGT.

The gene calls are TRBV7-2 and TRBJ1-1; as DNA is missing, the TRBD1 call by TCRdb cannot be tested. This CDR3 has 14 residues. Germline-derived CDR1 and CDR2 are SGHTA and FQGNSA. The CDR3: CASTRPGANTEAFF.

The chain employs TRBV7-2 and TRBJ1-6; the TCRdb D gene call, TRBD1, has no DNA to confirm it. CDR3 size: 14 residues. Per germline, CDR1 SGHTA and CDR2 FQGNSA. Here the CDR3 reads CASSLEGEDSPLHF.

This chain connects TRBV5-1 to TRBJ1-2; TCRdb's D gene call, TRBD1, goes unchecked for lack of DNA. Looked up from germline, CDR1 is SGHRS and CDR2 is YFSETQ. This CDR3 contains 14 residues. The chain's CDR3 is CASSWGDSNYGYTF.

The chain couples TRBV6-5 to TRBJ1-6; TCRdb's D call of TRBD1 is untestable without DNA. The CDR3 consists of 15 residues. The germline V gene encodes CDR1 MNHEY and CDR2 SVGAGI. The CDR3 sequence is CASSTDRGNNSPLHF.

Measured by frequency, this clonotype is medium-sized. The gene calls are TRBV6-5 and TRBJ2-6; lacking DNA, the TRBD1 call made by TCRdb goes unchecked. Germline V gene lookup returns CDR1 MNHEY and CDR2 SVGAGI. The CDR3 totals 22 residues. CDR3 sequence reads: CASSPHFNRRGTGFSGANVLTF.

This clonotype is identified as medium-sized from frequency. The gene calls are TRBV6-5 and TRBJ1-1. The CDR3 is 15 amino acids. CDR1 is MNHEY, CDR2 SVGAGI, per germline. This CDR3 is CASSYSTPTRTEAFF.

V usage is TRBV28 and J usage is TRBJ2-2; TCRdb picks TRBD1, but there is no DNA to check that call. Germline V gene sequence: CDR1 MDHEN, CDR2 SYDVKM. This CDR3 comprises 15 residues. CDR3: CASKTGNPNTGELFF.

The genes are TRBV6-5 and TRBJ2-7; TCRdb calls TRBD1, which cannot be checked without DNA. The CDR3 is 14 amino acids. From germline, CDR1 is MNHEY and CDR2 SVGAGI. This CDR3 is CASSLSGAAYEQYF.

Judged by frequency, this clonotype is large. The rearrangement links TRBV30 to TRBJ2-7; without DNA, the TCRdb call of TRBD1 cannot be checked. The V gene's germline CDR1 is GTSNPN and CDR2 SVGIG (reference sequence). The CDR3 consists of 13 residues. The CDR3 here is CACRAPGPYEQYF.

This clonotype is identified as medium-sized from frequency. This chain uses TRBV30 with TRBJ1-1; TCRdb returns TRBD1, unconfirmable since there is no DNA. This CDR3 spans 13 amino acids. In germline, CDR1 is GTSNPN, CDR2 SVGIG (reference sequence). CDR3 sequence reads: CAWRSRQNTEAFF.